The 16 T cell receptor beta chains listed next were all sequenced from one sample in a study of neurological immune-mediated disorders. Each CDR3 protein is one row after TCRdb ran MiXCR on the 5' RACE reads. The profile shows roughly 100,000 distinct CDR3 sequences, 3% to 4.5% of them singletons. Sequenced input: PBMCs. The receptors shown here come from a woman under 30 with multiple sclerosis.

The sample holds many counts of this clonotype. CDR3 bases: TGTGCCAGCAGCTCCCGGGGGGCCACAGGGGGCTACGAGCAGTACTTC. It encodes CASSSRGATGGYEQYF. The gene calls are TRBV7-2 and TRBJ2-7; maybe TRBD1 (8 bases). The V end was cut by 4 bases, the J end by 3 bases, with 19 bases between. The germline V gene encodes CDR1 SGHTA and CDR2 FQGNSA. The CDR3 is 16 residues long.

This clonotype was counted many times. The J gene is TRBJ1-5, the V gene TRBV29-1; D remains unclear. The CDR3 consists of 17 residues. V was pared by 2 bases and J by 0 bases, with 17 bases between. Germline lookup yields CDR1 SQVTM and CDR2 ANQGSEA. DNA of the CDR3: TGCAGCGTTGAACTCATCTGGGCAAGATATAGCAATCAGCCCCAGCATTTT. The encoded protein is CSVELIWARYSNQPQHF.

This clonotype was observed at least ten times. The rearrangement links TRBV11-2 to TRBJ2-7; perhaps TRBD1 as D (5 bases). CDR3 length: 15 residues. Germline loops: CDR1 SGHAT, CDR2 FQNNGV. With 3 bases removed from V and 3 bases from J, the gap between germline ends came to 15 bases. The CDR3 coding sequence is TGTGCCAGCAGCTTCTTGGGGCCGATAGACTACGAGCAGTACTTC. Amino acids: CASSFLGPIDYEQYF.

This clonotype was seen ten or more times. The rearrangement links TRBV20-1 to TRBJ1-2; D gene unclear. V shed 1 base and J shed 6 bases, with 18 bases lying between them. This CDR3 has 15 amino acids. Looked up from germline, CDR1 is DFQATT and CDR2 is SNEGSKA (reference sequence). The CDR3 region has the DNA TGCAGTGCTAGAGCTACGGGCCGTTTGGCAGATGGCTACACCTTC. This translates into CSARATGRLADGYTF.

This clonotype was picked up many times. The chain links TRBV12-3 or TRBV12-4 to TRBJ2-7, with TRBD2 matching over 7 bases. This CDR3 region has 13 residues. V lost 6 bases, J lost 5 bases, and 7 bases stayed unmatched. The CDR3 bases are TGTGCCAGCAGGGGAGGGGCAAGGGACGAGCAGTACTTC. Translating it yields CASRGGARDEQYF.

This clonotype was recorded many times. V gene TRBV18 combines with J gene TRBJ2-7; D is uncertain. CDR1 and CDR2 from the germline V gene are KGHSH and LQKENI. The V and J ends lost 5 bases and 1 base respectively, with 9 bases between them. The CDR3 is 13 residues long. This CDR3 reads CASSSQESYEQYF. CDR3 nucleotides: TGTGCCAGCTCATCCCAGGAATCCTACGAGCAGTACTTC.

This clonotype was seen ten or more times. The gene calls are TRBV7-9 and TRBJ2-7; D ambiguous. The V gene lost 0 bases and the J gene lost 3 bases, with 9 bases spanning the gap. Germline CDR1 reads SEHNR; CDR2 reads FQNEAQ (reference sequence). This CDR3 contains 14 residues. The CDR3 bases are TGTGCCAGCAGCTTAGCAGAGGTAGGCTACGAGCAGTACTTC. Its translation is CASSLAEVGYEQYF.

This clonotype was counted ten times or more. Mismatch with germline at one junction end may stem from a read error. This chain joins TRBV6-7 and TRBJ2-2; D perhaps matches TRBD1 (5 bases). TRBV6-7 is recorded as an ORF, its role being uncertain. This CDR3 spans 16 amino acids. CDR3 in amino acids: CASILKGLRNAGELFF. DNA of the CDR3: TGTGCCAGCATTCTAAAGGGGCTCCGGAACGCCGGGGAGCTGTTTTTT.

In this sample, this clonotype turned up many times. The CDR3 bases are TGCAGCGTTGAAGAAGGGGGTTACGAGCAGTACTTC. Protein sequence: CSVEEGGYEQYF. This chain connects TRBV29-1 to TRBJ2-7; the D gene is possibly TRBD1 (6 bases). The CDR3 extends over 12 amino acids. Looked up from germline, CDR1 is SQVTM and CDR2 is ANQGSEA. V lost 0 bases, J lost 4 bases, and 7 bases lay in between.

By sample fraction, this clonotype is large. The chain is built from TRBV3-1 and TRBJ2-7; TRBD1 aligns across 7 bases. V gave up 6 bases and J gave up 4 bases; unmatched junction bases: 6. Germline assignment: CDR1 LGHDT and CDR2 YNNKEL (reference sequence). This CDR3 comprises 13 residues. The CDR3 loop is CASRSGQQYEQYF. The CDR3 coding sequence is TGTGCCAGCAGATCGGGACAGCAGTACGAGCAGTACTTC.

This clonotype appeared many times. The CDR3 reads CASSPSGNTDTQYF. The CDR3 DNA sequence: TGTGCCAGCAGCCCTTCCGGGAACACAGATACGCAGTATTTT. V and J are TRBV7-9 and TRBJ2-3; D is possibly TRBD2 (5 bases). The length of the CDR3 is 14 residues. V gave up 5 bases and J gave up 2 bases, with 11 bases separating them. CDR1 is SEHNR and CDR2 is FQNEAQ in the germline V gene (reference sequence).

This clonotype has ten or more counts. This chain links TRBV5-5 with TRBJ2-7, with D possibly being TRBD1 (6 bases). CDR1 SGHKS and CDR2 YYEKEE come from the germline V gene (reference sequence). Trimming left V 0 bases short and J 1 base short, with 8 bases between. CDR3 length: 14 amino acids. For the CDR3, the DNA is TGTGCCAGCAGCTTGGGACAGGTGTCCTACGAGCAGTACTTC. Encoded protein: CASSLGQVSYEQYF.

This clonotype was seen many times. The chain recombines TRBV7-9 with TRBJ1-6; D is unresolved. Germline V gene lookup returns CDR1 SEHNR and CDR2 FQNEAQ (reference sequence). CDR3 length: 18 residues. V was shortened by 2 bases and J by 0 bases, with 14 bases between the two germline ends. CDR3 DNA sequence: TGTGCCAGCAGCTTACCAGGACTCGCGAGCTCCTATAATTCACCCCTCCACTTT. It is translated as CASSLPGLASSYNSPLHF.

This clonotype was found many times. The CDR3 coding sequence is TGTGCCACCAGCAGCAGGGGGGAAGGGTACGAGCAGTACTTC. Protein product: CATSSRGEGYEQYF. The rearrangement uses TRBV15 and TRBJ2-7, with D perhaps matching TRBD1 (7 bases). The germline V gene has CDR1 LNHNV and CDR2 YYDKDF (reference sequence). The CDR3 is 14 amino acids. Trimming left V 3 bases short and J 4 bases short, with 13 bases between. Based on the CDR3 plus reference TRBV15 and TRBJ2-7, the full variable domain is DAMVIQNPRYQVTQFGKPVTLSCSQTLNHNVMYWYQQKSSQAPKLLFHYYDKDFNNEADTPDNFQSRRPNTSFCFLDIRSPGLGDTAMYLCATSSRGEGYEQYFGPGTRLTVT.

In its sample, this clonotype was seen many times. The V and J genes are TRBV20-1 and TRBJ2-3; 9 nucleotides match TRBD2. Germline V lookup: CDR1 DFQATT, CDR2 SNEGSKA (reference sequence). This CDR3 has 16 residues. After removal of 2 bases from V and 3 bases from J, the junction contained 9 bases not matched to a gene. The CDR3 nucleotides read TGCAGTGCTAGACTTCTCAGGACTAGCGCGACAGATACGCAGTATTTT. Translated: CSARLLRTSATDTQYF.

This clonotype was recorded at least ten times. The gene calls are TRBV20-1 and TRBJ2-7, with TRBD1 matching 11 bases. The CDR3 totals 13 residues. Germline CDR1 reads DFQATT; CDR2 reads SNEGSKA (reference sequence). V shed 6 bases and J 2 bases; nucleotides not matched to a gene: 3. This chain's CDR3 is CSARDRGAYEQYF. In DNA, the CDR3 is TGCAGTGCCCGGGACAGGGGGGCCTACGAGCAGTACTTC.